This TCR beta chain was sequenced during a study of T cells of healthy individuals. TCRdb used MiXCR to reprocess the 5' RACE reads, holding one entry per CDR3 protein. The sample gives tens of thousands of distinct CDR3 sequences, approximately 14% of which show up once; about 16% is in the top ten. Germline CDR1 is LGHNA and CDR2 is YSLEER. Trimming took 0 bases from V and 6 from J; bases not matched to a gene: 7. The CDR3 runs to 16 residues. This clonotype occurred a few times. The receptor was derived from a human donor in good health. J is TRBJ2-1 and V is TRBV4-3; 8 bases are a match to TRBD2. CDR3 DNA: TGCGCCAGCAGCCAAGACTCAGGACTAGCTTTCAATGAGCAGTTCTTC. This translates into CASSQDSGLAFNEQFF.